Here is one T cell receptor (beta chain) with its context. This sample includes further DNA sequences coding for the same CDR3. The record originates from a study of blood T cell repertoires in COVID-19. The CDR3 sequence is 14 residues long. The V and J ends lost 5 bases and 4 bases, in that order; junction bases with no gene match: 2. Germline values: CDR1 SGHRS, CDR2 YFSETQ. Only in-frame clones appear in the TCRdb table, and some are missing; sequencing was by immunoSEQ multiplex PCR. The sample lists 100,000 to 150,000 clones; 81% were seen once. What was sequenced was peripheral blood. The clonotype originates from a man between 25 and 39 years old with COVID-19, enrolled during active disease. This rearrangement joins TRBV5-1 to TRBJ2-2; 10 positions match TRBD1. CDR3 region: CASSGQGVTGELFF. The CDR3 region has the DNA TGCGCCAGCAGTGGACAGGGGGTCACCGGGGAGCTGTTTTTT.